Following are 5 T cell receptor beta chains from one sample sequenced in a study of cytomegalovirus exposure and HLA in healthy donors. Vbeta (60) and Jbeta (13) primers were used in the PCR. Sequencing was performed with immunoSEQ multiplex PCR; in TCRdb, only in-frame clones are kept and a portion is missing. The data show about 130,000 clones, over 70% seen once. Material for sequencing was PBMCs. The receptors were gathered from a woman between 50 and 59 years old in good health and CMV-seronegative.

The chain has TRBV7-2 and TRBJ1-1; D may be TRBD1 (5 bases). V was trimmed by 2 bases and J by 7 bases, leaving 11 bases between them. The germline CDR1 and CDR2 sequences are SGHTA and FQGNSA. This CDR3 is 13 amino acids long. The CDR3 nucleotides are TGTGCCAGCAGCTTACAGGGTGTCTGTGAAGCTTTCTTT. Residues: CASSLQGVCEAFF.

V gene TRBV4-1 combines with J gene TRBJ2-7; 10 bases line up with TRBD2. The CDR3 length is 17 residues. V gave up 5 bases and J gave up 4 bases; unmatched junction bases: 14. Germline CDR1 reads MGHRA; CDR2 reads YSYEKL. CDR3 amino acids: CASSFYFVAGGGYEQYF. In DNA, the CDR3 is TGCGCCAGCAGCTTTTATTTCGTAGCGGGAGGTGGATACGAGCAGTACTTC.

J is TRBJ1-6 and V is TRBV12-2; the table's D gene call, TRBD1, was not cross checked with the DNA. TRBV12-2 is flagged as a pseudogene. The CDR3 runs 12 residues. For the CDR3, the DNA is TGTGCAATCCAGGGTGGGAATTCACCCCTCCACTTT. It translates to CAIQGGNSPLHF.

This chain uses TRBV7-8 with TRBJ1-2; D remains unclear. With 4 bases removed from V and 5 bases from J, the gap between germline ends came to 20 bases. The V gene's germline CDR1 is SGHVS and CDR2 FQNEAQ. This CDR3 has 16 residues. The CDR3 coding sequence is TGTGCCAGCAGCTCAGCTCGCGGTAACCTTGGGTATGGCTACACCTTC. Residues: CASSSARGNLGYGYTF.

V usage is TRBV27 and J usage is TRBJ2-1; 8 nucleotides align to TRBD1. The junction had 2 bases not matched to a gene; V was cut back by 4 bases and J by 6 bases. Germline V gene data show CDR1 as MNHEY and CDR2 as SMNVEV (reference sequence). This CDR3 comprises 13 residues. DNA for the CDR3: TGTGCCAGCAGTTCAGGGGGCCCCAATGAGCAGTTCTTC. Translating gives CASSSGGPNEQFF.